A selection of T cell receptor beta chains follows, all from one sample in a study of PD-L1 blockade in urothelial cancer. Sequenced by immunoSEQ multiplex PCR; TCRdb stores in-frame clones only, minus some. The profile shows 72,000 or so clones, approximately 83% of them singletons. The sequences come from PBMCs, collected around atezolizumab (anti-PD-L1) treatment. The receptors were gathered from a man aged 55-75 years with urothelial cancer. Each CDR3 is given with its conserved first and last residue.

j_call v_call cdr3_aa
TRBJ2-5 TRBV5-4 CASSLDRVETQYF
TRBJ1-6 TRBV30 CAWSVSGGFSSYNSPLHF
TRBJ2-2 TRBV7-9 CASTPSGVSTGELFF
TRBJ1-2 TRBV4-1 CASSQEGTGFDGYTF
TRBJ2-6 TRBV19 CASSMAASGANVLTF
TRBJ2-5 TRBV6-1 CASSERGLAGDQETQYF
TRBJ1-6 TRBV18 CASSPTGNSPLHF
TRBJ2-2 TRBV4-3 CASSQDVGTGELFF
TRBJ2-7 TRBV5-8 CASSASSGSSYEQYF
TRBJ1-6 TRBV7-2 CASSLRQGRGNSPLHF
TRBJ1-4 TRBV4-2 CASSLRQGGEKLFF
TRBJ2-1 TRBV7-9 CASSLDRGGAWDEQFF
TRBJ2-7 TRBV6-5 CASTIGGQGGYEQYF
TRBJ2-5 TRBV14 CASSQTWTGEGETQYF
TRBJ2-3 TRBV19 CASSGAGLFWFGTDTQYF
TRBJ1-6 TRBV19 CASSISGTGVESPLHF
TRBJ1-2 TRBV5-1 CASSLVRTGDGYTF
TRBJ2-7 TRBV7-2 CASRSSGVAYSYEQYF
TRBJ1-2 TRBV7-9 CASSLGEGTGGYTF
TRBJ1-6 TRBV7-9 CASSLDGSPLHF
TRBJ2-5 TRBV6-5 CASSYGASGGQETQYF
TRBJ2-3 TRBV30 CAWTHSDTQYF
TRBJ1-4 TRBV2 CASSETWGREKLFF
TRBJ1-4 TRBV28 CASSSRRAGGFGKLFF
TRBJ1-4 TRBV30 CAWSAGTGAREKLFF
TRBJ2-5 TRBV7-9 CASSLRGSETQYF
TRBJ2-3 TRBV7-2 CASSPRLARTQYF
TRBJ1-1 TRBV7-3 CASSLAGQGEAFF
TRBJ2-2 TRBV9 CASGAGAGELFF
TRBJ2-7 TRBV5-6 CASSHYAQGGYEQYF
TRBJ2-1 TRBV6-4 CASSDSYTSYNEQFF
TRBJ2-1 TRBV19 CASSLSGTAYNEQFF
TRBJ1-6 TRBV6-1 CASNPSSYNSPLHF
TRBJ2-7 TRBV7-2 CASSFVGGGGYEQYF
TRBJ2-1 TRBV11-2 CASSPRELSEQFF
TRBJ2-3 TRBV6-5 CASRGGTRFVTQYF